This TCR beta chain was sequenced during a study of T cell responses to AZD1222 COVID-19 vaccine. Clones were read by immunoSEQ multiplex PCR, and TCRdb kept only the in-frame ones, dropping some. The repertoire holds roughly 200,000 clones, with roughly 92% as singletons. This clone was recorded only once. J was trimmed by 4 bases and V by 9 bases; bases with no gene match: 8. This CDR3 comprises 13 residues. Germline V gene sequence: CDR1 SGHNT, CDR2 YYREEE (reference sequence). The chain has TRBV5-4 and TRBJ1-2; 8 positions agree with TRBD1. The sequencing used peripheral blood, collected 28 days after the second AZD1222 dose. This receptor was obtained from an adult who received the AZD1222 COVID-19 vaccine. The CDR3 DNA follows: TGTGCCATCCCAGGGACAGGTGTCTATGGCTACACCTTC. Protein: CAIPGTGVYGYTF.